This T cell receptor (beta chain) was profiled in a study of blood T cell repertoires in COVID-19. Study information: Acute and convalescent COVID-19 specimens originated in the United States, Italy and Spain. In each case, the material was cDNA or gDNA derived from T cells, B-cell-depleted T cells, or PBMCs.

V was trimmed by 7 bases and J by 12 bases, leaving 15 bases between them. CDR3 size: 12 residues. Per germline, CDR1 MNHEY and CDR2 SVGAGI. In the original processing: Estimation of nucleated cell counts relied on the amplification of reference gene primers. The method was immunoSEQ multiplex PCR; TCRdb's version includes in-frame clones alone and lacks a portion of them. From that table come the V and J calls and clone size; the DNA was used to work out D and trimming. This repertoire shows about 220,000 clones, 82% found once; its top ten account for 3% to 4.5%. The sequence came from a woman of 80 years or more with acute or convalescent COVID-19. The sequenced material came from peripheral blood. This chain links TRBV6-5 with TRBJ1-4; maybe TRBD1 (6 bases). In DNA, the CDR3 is TGTGCCAGCACCAGCCGAGAGGGGGAACTGTTTTTT. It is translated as CASTSREGELFF.